These 8 T cell receptor beta chains originate from one sample sequenced in a study of Ad26.COV2.S vaccination and SARS-CoV-2 variants. Treatment reported: over 15 received Ad26.COV2.S at low or high dose, single or two shots; roughly 5 received placebo; per-sample allocation not given. Samples were taken on day 63 after the first vaccine or placebo injection. TCRdb keeps only in-frame clones here, not all; method: immunoSEQ multiplex PCR. The top ten clones hold 3.4% of a sample with hundreds of thousands of clones, about nine tenths of them seen once. The specimen comprised peripheral blood, sampled in a trial of Ad26.COV2.S vaccine versus placebo. These receptor sequences come from a person between 18 and 59 years old who received the Ad26.COV2.S COVID-19 vaccine or a placebo.

The V gene is TRBV6-5, the J gene TRBJ2-2; unclear D gene. Germline CDR1 MNHEY, CDR2 SVGAGI. The V and J ends lost 6 bases and 4 bases respectively, with 12 bases between them. The CDR3 is 14 residues long. The CDR3 loop reads CASRNSVVTGELFF. DNA for the CDR3: TGTGCCAGCAGAAACTCAGTAGTCACCGGGGAGCTGTTTTTT.

This chain uses TRBV4-3 with TRBJ1-2, with TRBD1 matching over 8 bases. With V trimmed by 0 bases and J by 8 bases, 11 bases remained unmatched. Germline CDR1 is LGHNA and CDR2 is YSLEER. The CDR3 has 16 residues. This chain's CDR3 is CASSQDRQGRIGGYTF. The CDR3 DNA is TGCGCCAGCAGCCAAGACCGACAGGGGAGGATTGGCGGCTACACCTTC.

In this sample, this clone turned up once. The chain carries TRBV7-9 and TRBJ2-1; 8 bases agree with TRBD2. Unmatched junction bases numbered 13, after V lost 5 bases and J lost 7 bases. Germline-derived CDR1 and CDR2 are SEHNR and FQNEAQ (reference sequence). The CDR3 loop spans 16 amino acids. In DNA form, the CDR3 reads TGTGCCAGCAGCCCCCCTGGGGTAGCGGGAATGAATGAGCAGTTCTTC. Translating it yields CASSPPGVAGMNEQFF.

This chain links TRBV19 with TRBJ1-1, with TRBD1 as a possible D gene (6 bases). This CDR3 is 13 amino acids long. The germline CDR1 and CDR2 sequences are LNHDA and SQIVND (reference sequence). Trimming pared 6 bases from V and 1 base from J, leaving 9 bases between. The DNA for the CDR3 is TGTGCCAGTAGATGGGGGCGGAACACTGAAGCTTTCTTT. Protein product: CASRWGRNTEAFF.

The chain carries TRBV7-6 and TRBJ2-7; 8 bases match TRBD2. The germline V gene encodes CDR1 SGHVS and CDR2 FNYEAQ. V was clipped by 5 bases and J by 4 bases; unmatched bases: 4. The CDR3 has 13 amino acids. DNA for the CDR3: TGTGCCAGCAGCACGGGGGGGAAGTACGAGCAGTACTTC. Its translation is CASSTGGKYEQYF.

The chain uses TRBV4-2 and TRBJ1-3; D is uncertain. From germline, CDR1 is LGHNA and CDR2 YNFKEQ. This CDR3 contains 15 residues. Trimming left V 4 bases short and J 4 bases short, with 14 bases between. The CDR3: CASSPIVGGGNTIYF. In DNA form, the CDR3 reads TGTGCCAGCAGCCCAATAGTTGGAGGGGGAAACACCATATATTTT.

This clone was observed a handful of times. The V and J genes are TRBV27 and TRBJ1-1; tentative D call: TRBD1 (6 bases). Germline lookup yields CDR1 MNHEY and CDR2 SMNVEV (reference sequence). CDR3 size: 15 residues. Between the trimmed V and J ends, which lost 2 bases and 1 base, there was a span of 11 bases. CDR3 in amino acids: CASSLIPRGNTEAFF. The CDR3 coding sequence is TGTGCCAGCAGTTTAATCCCCAGGGGGAACACTGAAGCTTTCTTT.

This sequence joins TRBV5-1 and TRBJ2-2; TRBD1 matches at 12 bases. The germline CDR1 and CDR2 sequences are SGHRS and YFSETQ. V shed 5 bases, J shed 4 bases, and the junction held 6 bases outside the gene matches. CDR3 length equals 16 residues. CDR3 sequence reads: CASRSGTGGFTGELFF. As DNA, the CDR3 is TGCGCCAGCAGATCAGGGACAGGGGGCTTCACCGGGGAGCTGTTTTTT.